This TCR beta chain appears in the sequencing data of a study of blood T cell repertoires in COVID-19 (dated by TCRdb to 2018 to 2020). For the wider study: The collaborator samples originated in the United States, Italy and Spain and spanned the acute and convalescent phases of COVID-19. The prospective study material was composed of cDNA or gDNA derived from T cells, B-cell-depleted T cells, or PBMCs. Deeply sampled blood TCRbeta repertoires from subjects exposed to, actively infected with, or recovered from COVID-19 were included in the dataset. The repertoires were made available in a free public database intended to serve as a resource for research on the immune response to SARS-CoV-2. The samples were drawn from the first 160 participants of the ongoing ImmuneRACE study and from 950 to 1,500 subjects provided by 6 global collaborators. Nearly every sample came with metadata listing a de-identified subject ID, COVID-19 status, age in years and sex. HLA class I and class II types, where available, came from metadata supplied by the sample provider rather than from assay-based typing.

Collaborating institutions collected whole blood in K2EDTA tubes following their own protocols. For TCRbeta analysis, collaborator samples were shipped as frozen whole blood, as isolated PBMCs, or as DNA extracted from either sample type. This clone was seen a few times. No cognate antigen has been identified for it. The input lacks base qualities; no much larger clone sits a single base away. Findings and caveats that apply to the study as a whole: The quantity of clinical and demographic metadata differed by source and by participant and was supplied without curation.

The germline V gene supplies CDR1 MDHEN and CDR2 SYDVKM. From the cysteine through the phenylalanine, the CDR3 covers 13 amino acids. Only CDR3 DNA is held: 39 bases, read in frame from base 1. V lost 6 bases and J lost 6 bases, and the count of bases not matched to a germline gene is 2. TCRbeta CDR3 regions were amplified from genomic DNA by means of the immunoSEQ Assay, a bias-controlled multiplex PCR. Per the authors' processing: Within the assay, amplification of reference gene primers was used to estimate how many nucleated cells each sample contained. To quantify the absolute abundance of each unique TCRbeta CDR3 rearrangement, sequence reads were collapsed and filtered. For each sample, productive Simpson clonality was calculated as the square root of Simpson's diversity index across productive rearrangements. TCRdb holds this immuneACCESS table with in-frame rearrangements only. Some clones are missing; in checked studies, unresolved V genes explain under half, and the rest has no known cause. The V and J calls and the clone size are those of that table, but D and trimming were determined from the DNA. The sample data list approximately 260,000 clones, and around 89% of these were observed just once. Together, the top ten hold roughly 3.7% of the sample.

The TCR originated in a woman in her 40s with acute or convalescent COVID-19. Sequenced sample: peripheral blood. The sequence is built from TRBV28 and TRBJ1-5, and TRBD1 aligns with 10 junction nucleotides. The CDR3 in this case is CASRTGGTQPQHF. In nucleotides, the sequence is TGTGCCAGCAGGACAGGGGGCACTCAGCCCCAGCATTTT.